The 5 T cell receptor beta chains listed next were all sequenced from one sample in a study of CD8+CD57+ T cells in acquired aplastic anemia. The study profiled TCR beta VDJ and CDR3 using genomic DNA as template. Each CDR3 protein gets one entry after TCRdb re-called the reads with MiXCR. The sample contains 150,000 to 200,000 distinct CDR3 sequences, around half of which appear only once. In patients chosen for sequencing, flow cytometry had shown CD8+CD57+ cell expansion. What was sequenced was sorted CD4+, CD8+, or CD8+CD57+ T cells (not recorded which) from PBMCs. The origin of the receptors is a human donor with aplastic anemia.

The V gene is TRBV7-9, the J gene TRBJ1-1; 9 bases match TRBD1. The CDR3 runs 15 residues. Germline V lookup: CDR1 SEHNR, CDR2 FQNEAQ (reference sequence). The V gene end was trimmed by 5 bases and the J gene end by 1 base; junction bases not matched to a gene: 5. CDR3: CASSPSGQGNTEAFF. The DNA of the CDR3 is TGTGCCAGCAGCCCATCGGGACAGGGGAACACTGAAGCTTTCTTT.

This clonotype has ten or more counts. This chain links TRBV12-3 or TRBV12-4 with TRBJ2-5, with TRBD2 matching 8 bases. The CDR3 has 15 amino acids. V trimming: 1 base; J trimming: 7 bases; junction bases outside the gene matches: 8. The chain's CDR3 is CASSLGAGGPRTQYF. The CDR3 bases are TGTGCCAGCAGTTTAGGGGCGGGGGGACCACGGACCCAGTACTTC.

This clonotype was seen a few times. This sequence joins TRBV6-1 and TRBJ1-4; tentatively, D is TRBD1 (5 bases). The CDR3 covers 16 residues. The germline CDR1 and CDR2 sequences are MNHNS and SASEGT. Trimming took 2 bases from V and 4 from J, leaving 14 bases between them. In DNA, the CDR3 is TGTGCCAGCAGTGAAAAGGGGCAGGAGATTAATGAAAAACTGTTTTTT. Its translation: CASSEKGQEINEKLFF.

This clonotype was counted only a few times. The chain recombines TRBV24-1 with TRBJ2-1; 11 bases agree with TRBD2. CDR3 length: 16 amino acids. J was trimmed by 7 bases and V by 0 bases; bases with no gene match: 4. From germline, CDR1 is KGHDR and CDR2 SFDVKD. This CDR3 reads CATSDLGGLAANEQFF. CDR3 nucleotides: TGTGCCACCAGTGATTTGGGGGGACTAGCGGCAAATGAGCAGTTCTTC.

This clonotype was counted ten times or more. This rearrangement joins TRBV20-1 to TRBJ2-3; 7 bases align to TRBD2. Unmatched junction bases numbered 6, after V lost 5 bases and J lost 4 bases. The CDR3 consists of 13 residues. Germline CDR1 reads DFQATT; CDR2 reads SNEGSKA (reference sequence). The DNA of the CDR3 is TGCAGTGCTCGTCGACTAGCCCCAGATACGCAGTATTTT. This translates into CSARRLAPDTQYF.